These 24 T cell receptor beta chains were sequenced from one sample in a study of CD8+ T cells in alopecia areata. The authors extracted RNA and reverse transcribed it into cDNA as the sequencing template. The repertoire was sequenced with immunoSEQ multiplex PCR; TCRdb's copy has only in-frame clones and lacks some. The data show tens of thousands of clones, around 96% seen once. Sequenced here: CD8+ T cells sorted from blood, sampled at week 0. The receptors originated from a human donor with alopecia areata.

Comments on this clone: Within the sample, other DNA sequences also encode this same CDR3. The V and J genes are TRBV6-5 and TRBJ2-7; 8 bases are a match to TRBD1. Germline CDR1 is MNHEY and CDR2 is SVGAGI. The V gene end was trimmed by 2 bases and the J gene end by 3 bases; junction bases not matched to a gene: 0. The CDR3 runs to 13 residues. For the CDR3, the DNA is TGTGCCAGCAGTTACGACAGGGGCTACGAGCAGTACTTC. It codes for CASSYDRGYEQYF.

The rearrangement uses TRBV27 and TRBJ2-7, with D maybe TRBD2 (5 bases). V was shortened by 6 bases and J by 4 bases, with 22 bases between the two germline ends. This CDR3 contains 16 residues. In germline, CDR1 is MNHEY, CDR2 SMNVEV (reference sequence). CDR3 DNA sequence: TGTGCCAGCAGCCCCCAAACTAGGGAGACGGATTACGAGCAGTACTTC. It specifies CASSPQTRETDYEQYF.

The chain couples TRBV2 to TRBJ2-3, with a weak D call TRBD1 (5 bases). This CDR3 has 12 amino acids. Germline lookup yields CDR1 SNHLY and CDR2 FYNNEI. V was trimmed by 1 base and J by 8 bases, leaving 7 bases between them. The CDR3 is CASSEGRGTQYF. In DNA form, the CDR3 reads TGTGCCAGCAGTGAAGGAAGGGGTACGCAGTATTTT.

This chain uses TRBV27 with TRBJ1-2; the D gene is possibly TRBD1 (6 bases). In germline, CDR1 is MNHEY, CDR2 SMNVEV (reference sequence). The CDR3 has 15 residues. The ends were cut back, 3 bases at V and 6 bases at J, with 17 bases in the middle. DNA of the CDR3: TGTGCCAGCAGTTTTCGGTCAGGGGATCGGGATGGCTACACCTTC. Translation: CASSFRSGDRDGYTF.

The V and J genes are TRBV7-9 and TRBJ1-1; tentatively, D is TRBD1 (6 bases). The CDR3 runs to 15 residues. V was pared by 5 bases and J by 9 bases, with 22 bases between. Germline loops: CDR1 SEHNR, CDR2 FQNEAQ (reference sequence). The chain's CDR3 is CASSLEAGGGLKAFF. The CDR3 DNA sequence: TGTGCCAGCAGCCTAGAGGCGGGAGGGGGTCTAAAAGCTTTCTTT.

V is TRBV29-1 and J is TRBJ1-1; TRBD1 aligns across 8 bases. Germline loops: CDR1 SQVTM, CDR2 ANQGSEA. V lost 1 base, J lost 3 bases, and 7 bases stayed unmatched. The CDR3 is 15 amino acids. The CDR3 region is CSVEGGRGLHTEAFF. The DNA of the CDR3 is TGCAGCGTTGAAGGGGGCAGGGGGCTCCACACTGAAGCTTTCTTT.

This clone has a single count. The chain employs TRBV29-1 and TRBJ2-7; 10 bases align to TRBD1. Trimming cost V 8 bases and J 1 base; bases outside gene matches: 8. The germline V gene encodes CDR1 SQVTM and CDR2 ANQGSEA. The CDR3 is 14 amino acids. The chain's CDR3 is CSIRDRGSSYEQYF. The CDR3 DNA follows: TGCAGCATTCGGGACAGGGGATCGTCCTACGAGCAGTACTTC.

This clone is classed as hyperexpanded. V and J are TRBV19 and TRBJ2-3; D unclear. The CDR3 totals 13 residues. CDR1 is LNHDA and CDR2 is SQIVND in the germline V gene (reference sequence). Trimming left V 5 bases short and J 4 bases short, with 10 bases between. CDR3 in DNA: TGTGCCAGTAGTCCGTCGAGTCCAGATACGCAGTATTTT. As protein: CASSPSSPDTQYF.

The chain combines TRBV29-1 with TRBJ2-5; 7 bases match TRBD1. From germline, CDR1 is SQVTM and CDR2 ANQGSEA. The J segment lost 1 base and the V segment lost 4 bases, leaving 9 bases of the junction unmatched. This CDR3 has 15 amino acids. The DNA for the CDR3 is TGCAGCGTTGCCAGTATGGACAGGCTCCAAGAGACCCAGTACTTC. Translated, it gives CSVASMDRLQETQYF. Together with reference TRBV29-1 and TRBJ2-5, the CDR3 gives the full variable domain: SAVISQKPSRDICQRGTSLTIQCQVDSQVTMMFWYRQQPGQSLTLIATANQGSEATYESGFVIDKFPISRPNLTFSTLTVSNMSPEDSSIYLCSVASMDRLQETQYFGPGTRLLVL.

V gene TRBV7-9 combines with J gene TRBJ2-7; TRBD2 matches 10 bases. V trimming: 3 bases; J trimming: 3 bases; junction bases outside the gene matches: 5. Per the germline V gene, CDR1 is SEHNR and CDR2 is FQNEAQ (reference sequence). The length of the CDR3 is 15 residues. The CDR3 protein is CASSFVLAGRYEQYF. Written as DNA, the CDR3 is TGTGCCAGCAGCTTCGTACTAGCGGGGCGCTACGAGCAGTACTTC.

This clone was counted once. V gene TRBV6-6 combines with J gene TRBJ1-2; 11 bases fit TRBD1. The CDR3 runs 15 residues. V shed 7 bases and J 3 bases; nucleotides not matched to a gene: 7. Germline V lookup: CDR1 MNHNY, CDR2 SVGAGI (reference sequence). Here the CDR3 DNA reads TGTGCCAGCATCCCCGGACAGGGGGCTCACTATGGCTACACCTTC. This sequence encodes CASIPGQGAHYGYTF.

V is TRBV7-9 and J is TRBJ2-1; D could derive from TRBD1 or TRBD2 (6 bases each). CDR1 is SEHNR, CDR2 FQNEAQ, per germline (reference sequence). The germline V and J ends were trimmed by 7 bases and 2 bases, with 15 bases remaining between them. The CDR3 is made up of 15 amino acids. The CDR3: CASTAGGVAYNEQFF. The CDR3 nucleotides are TGTGCCAGCACCGCCGGGGGCGTCGCCTACAATGAGCAGTTCTTC.

As to this clone: An end of the junction does not agree with germline; a read error may underlie this. This chain connects TRBV5-4 to TRBJ2-2; D gene unclear. This CDR3 is 12 amino acids long. Germline V gives CDR1 SGHNT, CDR2 YYREEE (reference sequence). DNA for the CDR3: TGTGCCGGCAGCTTGGTCACCGGGGAGCTGTTTTTT. It translates to CAGSLVTGELFF.

V and J are TRBV7-8 and TRBJ1-4; D call uncertain. The V gene lost 6 bases and the J gene lost 5 bases, with 13 bases spanning the gap. The CDR3 runs to 14 residues. Germline V gene lookup returns CDR1 SGHVS and CDR2 FQNEAQ. This CDR3 is CASSSLGLNEKLFF. CDR3 in DNA: TGTGCCAGCAGTTCCCTCGGGCTAAATGAAAAACTGTTTTTT. The full variable domain, in which reference TRBV7-8 and TRBJ1-4 provide the parts outside the CDR3, is GAGVSQSPRYKVAKRGQDVALRCDPISGHVSLFWYQQALGQGPEFLTYFQNEAQLDKSGLPSDRFFAERPEGSVSTLKIQRTQQEDSAVYLCASSSLGLNEKLFFGSGTQLSVL.

This sequence joins TRBV5-1 and TRBJ2-1; no clear D gene. The germline gives CDR1 SGHRS, CDR2 YFSETQ. Deletions cut 3 bases from V and 5 bases from J, with 18 bases between. The CDR3 is made up of 16 amino acids. The CDR3: CASSSLYASSHNEQFF. CDR3 coding DNA: TGCGCCAGCAGCTCCCTTTATGCCAGTAGTCACAATGAGCAGTTCTTC. The variable domain in full, completed from reference TRBV5-1 and TRBJ2-1, reads KAGVTQTPRYLIKTRGQQVTLSCSPISGHRSVSWYQQTPGQGLQFLFEYFSETQRNKGNFPGRFSGRQFSNSRSEMNVSTLELGDSALYLCASSSLYASSHNEQFFGPGTRLTVL.

The chain uses TRBV7-6 and TRBJ2-1; D is unresolved. The V gene lost 0 bases and the J gene lost 4 bases, with 7 bases spanning the gap. Germline-derived CDR1 and CDR2 are SGHVS and FNYEAQ. CDR3 length: 14 amino acids. The CDR3 spells CASSLAPVYNEQFF. The CDR3 DNA reads TGTGCCAGCAGCTTAGCTCCAGTATACAATGAGCAGTTCTTC.

The chain links TRBV4-3 to TRBJ2-7; 7 nucleotides agree with TRBD1. CDR1 and CDR2 from the germline V gene are LGHNA and YSLEER. This CDR3 has 13 amino acids. V shed 5 bases and J 2 bases; nucleotides not matched to a gene: 3. In DNA, the CDR3 is TGCGCCAGCAGCAACAGGGGACCCTACGAGCAGTACTTC. Protein sequence: CASSNRGPYEQYF.

The gene calls are TRBV15 and TRBJ2-5; D is unresolved. The V end lost 2 bases, the J end lost 3 bases, and 4 bases lay between the germline ends. The CDR3 sequence is 12 residues long. The germline V gene encodes CDR1 LNHNV and CDR2 YYDKDF (reference sequence). The CDR3 DNA follows: TGTGCCACCAGCAGACTAAAAGAGACCCAGTACTTC. Protein product: CATSRLKETQYF.

The chain recombines TRBV4-2 with TRBJ2-7; 8 nucleotides align to TRBD1. With V trimmed by 0 bases and J by 3 bases, 4 bases remained unmatched. This CDR3 is 15 amino acids long. Looked up from germline, CDR1 is LGHNA and CDR2 is YNFKEQ. DNA for the CDR3: TGTGCCAGCAGCCAAGAATGGACAGGGAGCTACGAGCAGTACTTC. This translates into CASSQEWTGSYEQYF.

Here the CDR3 DNA reads TGTGCCAGCCGGGACAGAATGAACACTGAAGCTTTCTTT. Amino acids: CASRDRMNTEAFF. The gene calls are TRBV6-6 and TRBJ1-1, with TRBD1 identical over 7 bases. The V segment lost 8 bases and the J segment 0 bases; nucleotides outside the gene matches: 3. From germline, CDR1 is MNHNY and CDR2 SVGAGI (reference sequence). This CDR3 region has 13 residues.

The chain is built from TRBV5-6 and TRBJ2-1; TRBD1 aligns across 8 bases. V lost 4 bases to trimming and J lost 2 bases; unmatched junction nucleotides: 5. Germline V CDR1 and CDR2: SGHDT, YYEEEE. The CDR3 length is 15 residues. The CDR3 protein is CASSPGTGAYNEQFF. CDR3 coding DNA: TGTGCCAGCAGCCCTGGGACAGGAGCCTACAATGAGCAGTTCTTC.

The genes are TRBV4-3 and TRBJ2-2; 9 nucleotides align to TRBD2. CDR1 and CDR2 (germline): LGHNA, YSLEER. The J segment lost 9 bases and the V segment lost 0 bases, leaving 8 bases of the junction unmatched. There are 16 residues in the CDR3. The chain's CDR3 is CASSQDPSGVKWELFF. CDR3 DNA: TGCGCCAGCAGCCAAGACCCTAGCGGGGTGAAGTGGGAGCTGTTTTTT.

The rearrangement links TRBV6-5 to TRBJ1-6; D is unresolved. This CDR3 has 14 residues. Trimming stripped 6 bases from V and 0 bases from J, with 6 bases between. Germline CDR1 is MNHEY and CDR2 is SVGAGI. CDR3 DNA: TGTGCCAGCAGCCCGGACTCCTATAATTCACCCCTCCACTTT. Translation gives CASSPDSYNSPLHF.

V gene TRBV15 combines with J gene TRBJ1-1, with D hard to call. The CDR3 extends over 14 amino acids. The V end lost 5 bases, the J end lost 11 bases, and 21 bases lay between the germline ends. Germline V CDR1 and CDR2: LNHNV, YYDKDF (reference sequence). DNA for the CDR3: TGTGCCACCAGCCCCCTAGGGCTGAGTCAAAGGGCTTTCTTT. Amino acids: CATSPLGLSQRAFF.